This T cell receptor beta chain was obtained from a study of blood T cell repertoires in COVID-19. After removal of 2 bases from V and 6 bases from J, the junction contained 7 bases not matched to a gene. The CDR3 contains 16 residues. Germline CDR1 is SGHTA and CDR2 is FQGTGA. The method was immunoSEQ multiplex PCR; TCRdb's version includes in-frame clones alone and lacks a portion of them. This table holds some 300,000 clones, roughly 80% found once. This chain uses TRBV7-3 with TRBJ2-1; 10 bases line up with TRBD2. This sequence was found in a woman aged 50 to 65 with active or convalescent COVID-19. The sequencing sample was made of peripheral blood. The CDR3 region is CASSLGRPSGGNEQFF. CDR3 DNA: TGTGCCAGCAGCTTAGGCCGACCTAGCGGGGGCAATGAGCAGTTCTTC.